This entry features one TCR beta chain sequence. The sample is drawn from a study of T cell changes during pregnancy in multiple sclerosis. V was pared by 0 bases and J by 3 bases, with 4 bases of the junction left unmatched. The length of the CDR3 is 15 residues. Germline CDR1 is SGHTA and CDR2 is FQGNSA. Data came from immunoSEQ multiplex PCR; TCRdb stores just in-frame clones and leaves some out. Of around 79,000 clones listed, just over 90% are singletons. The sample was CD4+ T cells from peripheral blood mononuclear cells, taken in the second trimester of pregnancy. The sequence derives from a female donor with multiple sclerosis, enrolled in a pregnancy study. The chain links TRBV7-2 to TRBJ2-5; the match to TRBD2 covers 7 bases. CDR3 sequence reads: CASSLAGLDKETQYF. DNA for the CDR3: TGTGCCAGCAGCTTAGCAGGACTAGATAAAGAGACCCAGTACTTC.